This TCR beta chain was sequenced for a study of cytomegalovirus exposure and HLA in healthy donors. Whole-study findings and limits: Exclusion applied to some V segments, including TRBV6-2 and TRBV6-3, as they were indistinguishable. Most TCR sequences proved rare, with some public TCRs found in many donors. Earlier analysis yielded a pattern in which most TCR beta V segments were productive about 90% or about 30% of the time.

Amplification used 60 Vbeta primers and 13 Jbeta primers. Data came from immunoSEQ multiplex PCR; TCRdb stores just in-frame clones and leaves some out. This repertoire shows about 45,000 clones, around 56% found once; its top ten account for about 6.3%. The donors, nominally healthy at sampling, likely had unrecorded immune exposures. V gave up 7 bases and J gave up 4 bases, with 8 bases separating them. This CDR3 is built from 12 residues. CDR1 and CDR2 from the germline V gene are SNHLY and FYNNEI. In the case of this clone: Its target is unknown.

Source material: PBMCs. The clonotype comes from a man aged 60-69 years in good health and CMV-seronegative. The rearrangement joins TRBV2 to TRBJ2-4, with a tentative D call TRBD2 (5 bases). CDR3 DNA sequence: TGTGCCAGCACGCGGGTAAAAAACATTCAGTACTTC. Amino acid sequence: CASTRVKNIQYF.